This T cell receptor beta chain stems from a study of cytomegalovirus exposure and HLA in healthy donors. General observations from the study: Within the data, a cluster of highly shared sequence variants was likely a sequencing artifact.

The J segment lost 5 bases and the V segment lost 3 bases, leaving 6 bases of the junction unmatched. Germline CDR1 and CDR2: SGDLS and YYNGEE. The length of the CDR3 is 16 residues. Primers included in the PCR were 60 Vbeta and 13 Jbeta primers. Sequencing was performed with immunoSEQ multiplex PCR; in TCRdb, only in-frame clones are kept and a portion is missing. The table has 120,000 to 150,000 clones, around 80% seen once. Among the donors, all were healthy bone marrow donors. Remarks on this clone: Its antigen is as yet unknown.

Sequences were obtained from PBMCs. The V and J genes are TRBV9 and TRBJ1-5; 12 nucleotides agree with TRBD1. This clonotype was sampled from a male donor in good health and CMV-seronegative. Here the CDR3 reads CASSAEGQGADQPQHF. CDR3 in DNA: TGTGCCAGCAGCGCAGAGGGACAGGGGGCCGATCAGCCCCAGCATTTT. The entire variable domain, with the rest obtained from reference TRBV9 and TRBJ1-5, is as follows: DSGVTQTPKHLITATGQRVTLRCSPRSGDLSVYWYQQSLDQGLQFLIQYYNGEERAKGNILERFSAQQFPDLHSELNLSSLELGDSALYFCASSAEGQGADQPQHFGDGTRLSIL.